This T cell receptor (beta chain) was identified during a study of shared clonotypes between healthy human individuals. Using immunoSEQ multiplex PCR, the repertoire was profiled, and TCRdb retains in-frame clones only, with some absent. The table has over a million clones, roughly 97% seen once. In germline, CDR1 is MDHEN, CDR2 SYDVKM. V was pared by 5 bases and J by 6 bases, with 20 bases between. This CDR3 contains 16 residues. What was sequenced was naive CD4+ T cells sorted from blood. Subset denoted: CD45RA+ positively selected. The genes are TRBV28 and TRBJ1-5; D is unclear. The clonotype was recovered from a man aged 25 to 40 in good health. Here the CDR3 reads CASSNWGDPSPQPQHF. The CDR3, as DNA: TGTGCCAGCAGTAATTGGGGAGACCCCTCCCCTCAGCCCCAGCATTTT.